This T cell receptor (beta chain) was documented in a study of T cell responses to AZD1222 COVID-19 vaccine. General study results and limits: At 160-218 and 743-854, vaccine-associated CD4 TCRs were dominant, and they spanned spike. White British people made up most donors, females outnumbered males, and clonal diversity was possibly underestimated.

In regard to this clone: Its antigen is undetermined.

Here immunoSEQ multiplex PCR was the method, and the copy in TCRdb shows in-frame clones only, minus some. The sample has 120,000 or so clones, approximately 90% seen once; the top ten hold 11%. The V segment lost 5 bases and the J segment 5 bases; nucleotides outside the gene matches: 6. There are 14 residues in the CDR3. Germline V gene data show CDR1 as MNHEY and CDR2 as SMNVEV (reference sequence). The sample was peripheral blood, taken on day 0 of MenACWY control vaccination. The TCR comes from an adult in good health. The chain joins TRBV27 to TRBJ1-5, with 7 nucleotides matching TRBD1. The CDR3 nucleotides are TGTGCCAGCAGTCTAAGACAGGGCGATCAGCCCCAGCATTTT. Protein: CASSLRQGDQPQHF.